This T cell receptor beta chain was sequenced during a study of shared clonotypes between healthy human individuals. Repertoires were generated with immunoSEQ multiplex PCR, while TCRdb's copy carries only in-frame clones and drops some. In the table there are 2.5 million or so clones, more than 90% of which are singletons. Germline V gene lookup returns CDR1 SGHTA and CDR2 FQGNSA. Trimming at V came to 0 bases and at J to 4 bases, leaving 9 bases not matched to a gene. The CDR3 contains 17 residues. V gene TRBV7-2 combines with J gene TRBJ2-7; 10 nucleotides match TRBD2. The receptor comes from a young man in good health. The sequencing input was naive CD4+ T cells sorted from blood. Subset reported: CD45RA+ positively selected. CDR3 sequence reads: CASSLAHGLAGAYEQYF. For the CDR3, the DNA is TGTGCCAGCAGCTTAGCGCACGGGCTAGCGGGAGCGTACGAGCAGTACTTC.